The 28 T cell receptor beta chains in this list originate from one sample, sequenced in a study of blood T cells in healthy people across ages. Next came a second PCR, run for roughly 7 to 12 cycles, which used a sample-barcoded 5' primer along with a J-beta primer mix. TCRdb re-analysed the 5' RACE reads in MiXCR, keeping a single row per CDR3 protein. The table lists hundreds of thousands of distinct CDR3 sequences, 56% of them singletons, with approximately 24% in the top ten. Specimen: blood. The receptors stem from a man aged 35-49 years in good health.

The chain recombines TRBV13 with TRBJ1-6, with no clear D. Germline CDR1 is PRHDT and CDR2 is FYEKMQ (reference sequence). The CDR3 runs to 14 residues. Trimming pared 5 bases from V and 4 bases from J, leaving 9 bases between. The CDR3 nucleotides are TGTGCCAGCAGCCCGAGGGATTATAATTCACCCCTCCACTTT. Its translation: CASSPRDYNSPLHF.

The CDR3 DNA is TGTGCCAGCAGTTCCCAGAAGTCGCCCCAGCATTTT. Translated: CASSSQKSPQHF. The chain has TRBV12-3 or TRBV12-4 and TRBJ1-5; D call uncertain. The CDR3 length is 12 residues. Trimming took 4 bases from V and 9 from J, leaving 10 bases between them.

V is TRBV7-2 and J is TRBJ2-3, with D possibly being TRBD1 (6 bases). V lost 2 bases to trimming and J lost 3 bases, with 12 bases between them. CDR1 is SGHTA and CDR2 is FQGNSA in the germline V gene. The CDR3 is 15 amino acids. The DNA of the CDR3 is TGTGCCAGCAGCTTATTACCGGGGACAACAGATACGCAGTATTTT. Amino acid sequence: CASSLLPGTTDTQYF. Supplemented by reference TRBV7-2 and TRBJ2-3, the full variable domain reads GAGVSQSPSNKVTEKGKDVELRCDPISGHTALYWYRQSLGQGLEFLIYFQGNSAPDKSGLPSDRFSAERTGGSVSTLTIQRTQQEDSAVYLCASSLLPGTTDTQYFGPGTRLTVL.

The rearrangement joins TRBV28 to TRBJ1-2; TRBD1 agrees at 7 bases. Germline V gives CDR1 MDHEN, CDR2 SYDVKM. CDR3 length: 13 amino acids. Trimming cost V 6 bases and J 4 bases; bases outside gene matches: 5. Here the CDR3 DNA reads TGTGCCAGCAGGGACAGGAGCTCCTATGGCTACACCTTC. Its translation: CASRDRSSYGYTF.

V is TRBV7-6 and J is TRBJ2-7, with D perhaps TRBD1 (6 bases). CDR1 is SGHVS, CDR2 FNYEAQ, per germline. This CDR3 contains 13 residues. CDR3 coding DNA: TGTGCGACGGCCCGGGACACTCTCTACGAGCAGTACTTC. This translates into CATARDTLYEQYF.

CDR3 coding DNA: TGCGCCAGCAGCCAAGACGTCTGGCGGGAGGGTAAAGAGACCCAGTACTTC. Its translation is CASSQDVWREGKETQYF. The V gene is TRBV4-3, the J gene TRBJ2-5; 9 nucleotides align to TRBD2. The CDR3 spans 17 residues. J was trimmed by 3 bases and V by 0 bases; bases with no gene match: 8. Germline values: CDR1 LGHNA, CDR2 YSLEER.

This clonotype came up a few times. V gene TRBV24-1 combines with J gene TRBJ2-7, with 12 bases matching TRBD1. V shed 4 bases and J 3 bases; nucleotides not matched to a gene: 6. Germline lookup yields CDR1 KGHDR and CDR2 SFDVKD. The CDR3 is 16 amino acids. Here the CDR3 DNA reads TGTGCCACCAGTGACACCGGGACAGGGGGCTTCTACGAGCAGTACTTC. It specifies CATSDTGTGGFYEQYF.

This chain's CDR3 is CASSFRLAGDGFYNEQFF. The CDR3 DNA follows: TGTGCCAGCAGCTTTCGACTAGCGGGAGACGGTTTCTACAATGAGCAGTTCTTC. The chain has TRBV21-1 and TRBJ2-1; the D segment call TRBD2 is taken from the table without a DNA check. TRBV21-1 is a pseudogene segment. The CDR3 length is 18 residues.

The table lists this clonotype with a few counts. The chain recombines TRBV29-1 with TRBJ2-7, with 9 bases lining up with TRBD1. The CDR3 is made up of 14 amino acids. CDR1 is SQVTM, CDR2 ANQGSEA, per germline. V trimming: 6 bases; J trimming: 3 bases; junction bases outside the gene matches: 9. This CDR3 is CSVGGDRGFYEQYF. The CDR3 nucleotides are TGCAGCGTGGGAGGCGACAGGGGGTTCTACGAGCAGTACTTC.

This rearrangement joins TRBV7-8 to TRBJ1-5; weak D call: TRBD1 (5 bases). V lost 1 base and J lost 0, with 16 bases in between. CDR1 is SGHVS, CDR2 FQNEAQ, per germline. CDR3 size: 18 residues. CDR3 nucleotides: TGTGCCAGCAGCTTAGTGGTCAGGGCGCCATATAGCAATCAGCCCCAGCATTTT. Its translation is CASSLVVRAPYSNQPQHF.

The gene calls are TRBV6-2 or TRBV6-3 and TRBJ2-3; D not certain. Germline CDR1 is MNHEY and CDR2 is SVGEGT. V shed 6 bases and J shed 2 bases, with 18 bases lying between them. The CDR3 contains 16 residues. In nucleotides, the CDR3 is TGTGCCAGCAGGATTCCTCGCGGACCCAACACAGATACGCAGTATTTT. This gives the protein CASRIPRGPNTDTQYF.

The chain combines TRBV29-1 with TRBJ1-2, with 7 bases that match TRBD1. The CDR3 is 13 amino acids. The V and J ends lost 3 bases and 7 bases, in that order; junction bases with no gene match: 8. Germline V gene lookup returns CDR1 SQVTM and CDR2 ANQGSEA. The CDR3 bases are TGCAGCGTTGACCCATACAGGGGCGGTGGCTACACCTTC. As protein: CSVDPYRGGGYTF.

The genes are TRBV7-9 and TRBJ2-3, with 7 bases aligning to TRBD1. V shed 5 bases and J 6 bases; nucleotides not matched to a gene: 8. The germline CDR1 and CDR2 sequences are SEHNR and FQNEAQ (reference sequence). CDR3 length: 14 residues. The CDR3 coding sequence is TGTGCCAGCAGCCATAGACGGGACAGCGATACGCAGTATTTT. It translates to CASSHRRDSDTQYF. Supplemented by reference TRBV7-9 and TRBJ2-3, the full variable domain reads DTGVSQNPRHKITKRGQNVTFRCDPISEHNRLYWYRQTLGQGPEFLTYFQNEAQLEKSRLLSDRFSAERPKGSFSTLEIQRTEQGDSAMYLCASSHRRDSDTQYFGPGTRLTVL.

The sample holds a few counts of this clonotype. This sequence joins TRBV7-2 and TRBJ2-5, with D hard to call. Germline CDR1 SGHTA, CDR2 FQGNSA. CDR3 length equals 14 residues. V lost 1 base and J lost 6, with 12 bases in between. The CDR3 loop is CASSLVPTQKTQYF. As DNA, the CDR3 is TGTGCCAGCAGCTTAGTACCCACGCAGAAGACCCAGTACTTC.

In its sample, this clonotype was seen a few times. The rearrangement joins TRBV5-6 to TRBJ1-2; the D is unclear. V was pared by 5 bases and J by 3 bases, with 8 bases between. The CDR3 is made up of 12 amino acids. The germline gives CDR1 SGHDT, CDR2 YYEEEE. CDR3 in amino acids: CASSYQDYGYTF. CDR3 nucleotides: TGTGCCAGCAGTTATCAAGACTATGGCTACACCTTC.

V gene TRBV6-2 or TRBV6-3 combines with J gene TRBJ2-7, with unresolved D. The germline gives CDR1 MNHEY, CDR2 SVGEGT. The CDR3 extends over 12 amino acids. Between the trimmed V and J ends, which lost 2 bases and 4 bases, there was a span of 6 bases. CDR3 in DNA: TGTGCCAGCAGTTACGTCTCGTACGAGCAGTACTTC. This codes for CASSYVSYEQYF.

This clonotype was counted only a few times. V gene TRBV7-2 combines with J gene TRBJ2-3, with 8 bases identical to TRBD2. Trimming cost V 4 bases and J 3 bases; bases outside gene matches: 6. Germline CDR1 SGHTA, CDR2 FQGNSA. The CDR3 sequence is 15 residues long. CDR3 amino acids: CASSSGTRETDTQYF. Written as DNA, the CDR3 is TGTGCCAGCAGCTCAGGGACTAGAGAGACAGATACGCAGTATTTT.

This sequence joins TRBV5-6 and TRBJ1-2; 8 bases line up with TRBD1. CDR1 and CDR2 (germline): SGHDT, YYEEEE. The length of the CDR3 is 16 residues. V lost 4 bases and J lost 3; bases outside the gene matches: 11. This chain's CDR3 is CASSGGGTGLYYGYTF. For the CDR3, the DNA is TGTGCCAGCAGCGGAGGAGGGACAGGACTCTACTATGGCTACACCTTC.

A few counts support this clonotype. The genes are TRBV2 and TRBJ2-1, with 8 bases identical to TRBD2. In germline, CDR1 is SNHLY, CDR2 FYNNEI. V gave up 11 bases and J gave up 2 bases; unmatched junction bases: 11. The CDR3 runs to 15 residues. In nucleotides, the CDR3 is TGTGCCCATAAAGCCGGGACTAGTACCTACAATGAGCAGTTCTTC. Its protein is CAHKAGTSTYNEQFF.

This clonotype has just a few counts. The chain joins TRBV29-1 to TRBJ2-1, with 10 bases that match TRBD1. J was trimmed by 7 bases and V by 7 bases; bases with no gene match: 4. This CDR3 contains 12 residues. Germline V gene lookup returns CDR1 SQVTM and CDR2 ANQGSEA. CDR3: CSEGQGSNEQFF. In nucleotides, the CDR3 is TGCAGCGAGGGACAGGGGTCAAATGAGCAGTTCTTC.

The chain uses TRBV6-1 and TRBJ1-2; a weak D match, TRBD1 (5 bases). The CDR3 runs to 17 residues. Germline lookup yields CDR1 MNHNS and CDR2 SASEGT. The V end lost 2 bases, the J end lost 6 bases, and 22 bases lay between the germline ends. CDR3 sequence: CASSEIRRPGAGDGYTF. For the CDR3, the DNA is TGTGCCAGCAGTGAAATCCGCAGACCCGGGGCGGGAGATGGCTACACCTTC.

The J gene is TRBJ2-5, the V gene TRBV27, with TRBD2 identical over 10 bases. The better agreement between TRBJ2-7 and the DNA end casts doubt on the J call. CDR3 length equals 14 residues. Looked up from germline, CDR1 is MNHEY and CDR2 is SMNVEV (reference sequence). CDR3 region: CASSLLAGVREQYF. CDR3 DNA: TGTGCCAGCAGTCTCCTAGCGGGAGTACGCGAGCAGTACTTC.

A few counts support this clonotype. For the CDR3, the DNA is TGTGCCAGCAGCAACGGGATTAAAGAGAAGTCCTACGAGCAGTACTTC. This encodes CASSNGIKEKSYEQYF. The chain carries TRBV7-6 and TRBJ2-7; a possible D gene is TRBD2 (5 bases). V lost 5 bases and J 1 base, leaving 18 bases between the germline ends. This CDR3 spans 16 amino acids. Per germline, CDR1 SGHVS and CDR2 FNYEAQ.

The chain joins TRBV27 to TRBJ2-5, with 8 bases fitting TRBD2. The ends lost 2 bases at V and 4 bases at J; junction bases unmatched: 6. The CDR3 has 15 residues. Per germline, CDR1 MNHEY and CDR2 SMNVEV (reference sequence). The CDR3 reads CASSLIGGALETQYF. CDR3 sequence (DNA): TGTGCCAGCAGTTTAATCGGGGGGGCCCTAGAGACCCAGTACTTC.

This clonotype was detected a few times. CDR3 loop: CASSLPGARGGYTF. CDR3 sequence (DNA): TGTGCCAGCAGCTTGCCCGGCGCCCGGGGTGGCTACACCTTC. The chain joins TRBV5-6 to TRBJ1-2; no clear D. V lost 1 base, J lost 7 bases, and 14 bases lay in between. The CDR3 covers 14 residues. Germline CDR1 is SGHDT and CDR2 is YYEEEE.

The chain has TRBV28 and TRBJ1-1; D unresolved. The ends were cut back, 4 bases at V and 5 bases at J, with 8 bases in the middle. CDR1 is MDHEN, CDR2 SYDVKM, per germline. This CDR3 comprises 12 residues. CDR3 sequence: CASSSRRTEAFF. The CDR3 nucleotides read TGTGCCAGCAGTTCCAGGAGAACTGAAGCTTTCTTT.

Written as DNA, the CDR3 is TGTGCCAGCAGCGACAGTCTGTCCTACGAGCAGTACTTC. Encoded protein: CASSDSLSYEQYF. The chain links TRBV5-5 to TRBJ2-7, with TRBD1 as a possible D gene (5 bases). V was cut by 4 bases and J by 1 base, with 9 bases left in between. Germline V gene lookup returns CDR1 SGHKS and CDR2 YYEKEE (reference sequence). The CDR3 sequence is 13 residues long.

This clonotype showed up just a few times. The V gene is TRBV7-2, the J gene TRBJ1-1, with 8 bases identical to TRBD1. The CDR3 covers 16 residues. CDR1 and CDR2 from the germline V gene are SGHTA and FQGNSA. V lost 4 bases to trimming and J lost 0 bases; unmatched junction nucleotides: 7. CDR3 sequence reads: CASSSLTGAMNTEAFF. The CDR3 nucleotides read TGTGCCAGCAGCTCCCTGACAGGGGCCATGAACACTGAAGCTTTCTTT.